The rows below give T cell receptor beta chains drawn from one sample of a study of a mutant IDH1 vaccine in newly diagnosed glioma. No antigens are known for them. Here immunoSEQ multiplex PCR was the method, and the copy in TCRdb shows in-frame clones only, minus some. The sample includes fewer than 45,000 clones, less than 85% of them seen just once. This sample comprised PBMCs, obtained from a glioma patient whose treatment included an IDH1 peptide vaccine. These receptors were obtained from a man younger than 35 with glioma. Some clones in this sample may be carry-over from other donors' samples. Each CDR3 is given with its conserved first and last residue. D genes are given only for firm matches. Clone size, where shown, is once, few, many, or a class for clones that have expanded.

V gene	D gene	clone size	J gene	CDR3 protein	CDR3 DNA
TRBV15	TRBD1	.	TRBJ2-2	CATRNPGQGNTGELFF	TGTGCCACCAGAAACCCGGGACAGGGAAACACCGGGGAGCTGTTTTTT
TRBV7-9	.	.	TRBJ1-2	CASSLWTAPGYGYTF	TGTGCCAGCAGCTTATGGACAGCCCCAGGCTATGGCTACACCTTC
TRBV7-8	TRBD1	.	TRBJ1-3	CASSWGQIFSGNTIYF	TGTGCCAGCAGCTGGGGACAGATTTTCTCTGGAAACACCATATATTTT
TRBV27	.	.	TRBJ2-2	CASSSPRGNTGELFF	TGTGCCAGCAGTTCGCCCAGGGGGAACACCGGGGAGCTGTTTTTT
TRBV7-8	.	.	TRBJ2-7	CASSLAAYEQYF	TGTGCCAGCAGCTTAGCCGCCTACGAGCAGTACTTC
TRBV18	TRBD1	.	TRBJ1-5	CASSPSGQVRNQPQHF	TGTGCCAGCTCACCATCGGGACAGGTTCGCAATCAGCCCCAGCATTTT
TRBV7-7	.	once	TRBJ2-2	CASSSAGGWELFF	TGTGCTAGCAGCTCAGCCGGGGGATGGGAGCTGTTTTTT
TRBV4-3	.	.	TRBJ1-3	CASSHLTGNQNTIYF	TGCGCCAGCAGCCATCTTACAGGGAATCAGAACACCATATATTTT
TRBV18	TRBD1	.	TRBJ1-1	CASSPPGQGKFEAFF	TGTGCCAGCTCACCCCCGGGACAGGGAAAATTTGAAGCTTTCTTT
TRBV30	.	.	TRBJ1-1	CAWKYKGLSNTEAFF	TGTGCCTGGAAATATAAGGGACTGTCGAACACTGAAGCTTTCTTT
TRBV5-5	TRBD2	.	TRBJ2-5	CASSLQTSGGPLPYF	TGTGCCAGCAGCTTGCAAACTAGCGGGGGGCCCCTCCCGTACTTC
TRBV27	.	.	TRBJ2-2	CASRLVAWQSDTGELFF	TGTGCCAGCAGGCTGGTAGCTTGGCAGTCGGACACCGGGGAGCTGTTTTTT
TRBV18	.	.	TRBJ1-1	CASSPNGAIEAFF	TGTGCCAGCTCACCAAATGGGGCGATCGAAGCTTTCTTT
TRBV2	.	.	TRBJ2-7	CASQAQTLGNEQYF	TGTGCCAGCCAGGCACAGACCCTCGGGAACGAGCAGTACTTC
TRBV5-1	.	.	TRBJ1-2	CASSYSGTAANYGYTF	TGCGCCAGCAGCTATTCCGGGACTGCAGCTAACTATGGCTACACCTTC
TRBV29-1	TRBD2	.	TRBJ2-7	CSVLGLAGSYEQYF	TGCAGCGTACTTGGACTAGCGGGAAGCTACGAGCAGTACTTC
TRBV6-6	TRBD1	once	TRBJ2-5	CASSYSSRGETQYF	TGTGCCAGCAGTTACTCGAGCAGGGGGGAGACCCAGTACTTC
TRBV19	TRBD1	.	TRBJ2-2	CASSMTGVTYNTGELFF	TGTGCCAGTAGTATGACAGGGGTTACCTATAACACCGGGGAGCTGTTTTTT
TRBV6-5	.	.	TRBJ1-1	CASSYSTGMRAFF	TGTGCCAGCAGTTACTCTACAGGGATGAGAGCTTTCTTT
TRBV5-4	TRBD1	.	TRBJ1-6	CASSPGRTGASSPLHF	TGTGCCAGCAGCCCTGGTCGGACAGGGGCGAGTTCACCCCTCCACTTT
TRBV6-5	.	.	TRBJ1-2	CASSYSTGGYTF	TGTGCCAGCAGTTACTCGACGGGGGGCTACACCTTC
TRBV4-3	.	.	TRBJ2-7	CASSRTRRESYEQYF	TGCGCCAGCAGCCGTACGCGGAGGGAATCCTACGAGCAGTACTTC
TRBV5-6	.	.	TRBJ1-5	CASSLGPGRDQPQHF	TGTGCCAGCAGCTTGGGTCCAGGGAGGGATCAGCCCCAGCATTTT
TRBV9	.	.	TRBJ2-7	CASSRSPGDTYEQYF	TGTGCCAGCAGCCGGAGCCCCGGAGACACCTACGAGCAGTACTTC
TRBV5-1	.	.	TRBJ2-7	CASSAGLYEQYF	TGCGCCAGCAGCGCGGGCCTCTACGAGCAGTACTTC
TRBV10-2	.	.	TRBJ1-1	CASSKQGRTEAFF	TGCGCCAGCAGCAAGCAGGGGAGGACTGAAGCTTTCTTT
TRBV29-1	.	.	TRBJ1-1	CSSCMGGVCTEAFF	TGCAGCTCCTGTATGGGGGGCGTTTGCACTGAAGCTTTCTTT
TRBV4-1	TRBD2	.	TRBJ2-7	CASSPGGNYEQYF	TGCGCCAGCAGCCCCGGGGGGAACTACGAGCAGTACTTC
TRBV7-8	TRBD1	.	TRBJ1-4	CASSPGQGAEKLFF	TGTGCCAGCTCCCCGGGACAGGGGGCTGAAAAACTGTTTTTT
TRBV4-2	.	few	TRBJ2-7	CASSPGGYEQYF	TGTGCCAGCAGCCCAGGGGGGTACGAGCAGTACTTC
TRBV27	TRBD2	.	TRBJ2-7	CASSSGTGLAGEYEQYF	TGTGCCAGCAGTTCAGGGACGGGACTAGCGGGAGAATACGAGCAGTACTTC